Each of the 10 T cell receptor beta chains below was sequenced from the same sample in a study of blood T cell repertoires in COVID-19. This table comes from immunoSEQ multiplex PCR, and its TCRdb copy is limited to in-frame clones, with some not included. Altogether roughly 250,000 clones are present, around 82% being singletons, with the ten largest covering roughly 0.87%. The sample comprised peripheral blood. These receptors were collected from a human donor with COVID-19, enrolled during active disease. The donor label of this sample is uncertain.

The chain joins TRBV7-6 to TRBJ2-5; 9 bases match TRBD2. J lost 7 bases, V lost 0 bases, and 12 bases had no gene match. Germline CDR1 is SGHVS and CDR2 is FNYEAQ. The CDR3 has 17 residues. The CDR3 here is CASSLAGSGRPRGTQYF. As DNA, the CDR3 is TGTGCCAGCAGCTTAGCGGGGAGCGGGAGGCCCCGGGGGACCCAGTACTTC.

In this sample, this clone turned up once. CDR3 sequence: CASSLGGGGHENIQYF. DNA for the CDR3: TGCGCCAGCAGCTTGGGAGGTGGCGGGCACGAAAACATTCAGTACTTC. The chain employs TRBV5-1 and TRBJ2-4, with D possibly TRBD2 on 5 matching bases. Germline V CDR1 and CDR2: SGHRS, YFSETQ. The CDR3 length is 16 residues. The V gene lost 0 bases and the J gene lost 5 bases, with 15 bases spanning the gap. Full variable domain (outside the CDR3, taken from reference TRBV5-1 and TRBJ2-4): KAGVTQTPRYLIKTRGQQVTLSCSPISGHRSVSWYQQTPGQGLQFLFEYFSETQRNKGNFPGRFSGRQFSNSRSEMNVSTLELGDSALYLCASSLGGGGHENIQYFGAGTRLSVL.

The gene calls are TRBV29-1 and TRBJ2-3; 9 nucleotides align to TRBD1. CDR1 is SQVTM, CDR2 ANQGSEA, per germline. This CDR3 region has 13 residues. J lost 2 bases, V lost 8 bases, and 5 bases had no gene match. As DNA, the CDR3 is TGCAGCTTTGGACAGGGGATCACAGATACGCAGTATTTT. This sequence encodes CSFGQGITDTQYF.

This clone was observed a single time. The chain uses TRBV7-3 and TRBJ2-3, with D tentatively TRBD2 (6 bases). V gave up 4 bases and J gave up 0 bases, with 20 bases separating them. CDR3 length equals 18 residues. Germline CDR1 SGHTA, CDR2 FQGTGA. CDR3 residues: CASSSPDGRISSTDTQYF. In DNA form, the CDR3 reads TGTGCCAGCAGCTCCCCGGACGGGAGAATTTCTAGCACAGATACGCAGTATTTT.

The V gene is TRBV7-2, the J gene TRBJ2-5; TRBD1 is a possible D gene (5 bases). Trimming pared 1 base from V and 4 bases from J, leaving 10 bases between. CDR1 and CDR2 (germline): SGHTA, FQGNSA. The CDR3 spans 14 residues. CDR3 DNA: TGTGCCAGCAGCTTAGTGGTAGGGGTAGAGACCCAGTACTTC. It codes for CASSLVVGVETQYF. Variable domain in full (rest from reference TRBV7-2 and TRBJ2-5): GAGVSQSPSNKVTEKGKDVELRCDPISGHTALYWYRQSLGQGLEFLIYFQGNSAPDKSGLPSDRFSAERTGGSVSTLTIQRTQQEDSAVYLCASSLVVGVETQYFGPGTRLLVL.

As for this clone: Different DNA sequences within this sample yield the same CDR3. V and J are TRBV30 and TRBJ2-3, with TRBD2 identical over 8 bases. This CDR3 is 14 amino acids long. CDR1 and CDR2 (germline): GTSNPN, SVGIG (reference sequence). The junction had 2 bases not matched to a gene; V was cut back by 0 bases and J by 3 bases. CDR3 loop: CAWSVRGGTDTQYF. The CDR3 nucleotides read TGTGCCTGGAGTGTACGGGGGGGGACAGATACGCAGTATTTT.

V is TRBV6-1 and J is TRBJ1-4, with D tentatively TRBD1 (6 bases). The V end was cut by 2 bases, the J end by 8 bases, with 24 bases between. Germline V gene data show CDR1 as MNHNS and CDR2 as SASEGT. This CDR3 is built from 18 residues. The CDR3 here is CASSERVSRGTVGEKLFF. The CDR3 coding sequence is TGTGCCAGCAGTGAACGTGTTTCGAGGGGGACGGTCGGAGAAAAACTGTTTTTT.

This clone occurred a few times. The chain combines TRBV7-8 with TRBJ2-1; no clear D gene. Trimming took off 3 bases at V and 6 bases at J, with 15 bases between the two ends. This CDR3 is 15 amino acids long. The germline V gene has CDR1 SGHVS and CDR2 FQNEAQ. This CDR3 is CASSFQVAVGNEQFF. In DNA form, the CDR3 reads TGTGCCAGCAGCTTTCAGGTGGCCGTAGGCAATGAGCAGTTCTTC. The variable domain in full, with the rest retrieved from reference TRBV7-8 and TRBJ2-1, is GAGVSQSPRYKVAKRGQDVALRCDPISGHVSLFWYQQALGQGPEFLTYFQNEAQLDKSGLPSDRFFAERPEGSVSTLKIQRTQQEDSAVYLCASSFQVAVGNEQFFGPGTRLTVL.

The chain combines TRBV15 with TRBJ2-2; D is perhaps TRBD1 (6 bases). CDR1 is LNHNV, CDR2 YYDKDF, per germline (reference sequence). The germline V and J ends were trimmed by 0 bases and 5 bases, with 16 bases remaining between them. The CDR3 is made up of 17 amino acids. The CDR3: CATSRDLIGGQTGELFF. In nucleotides, the CDR3 is TGTGCCACCAGCAGAGATCTGATTGGGGGACAAACCGGGGAGCTGTTTTTT.

V and J are TRBV5-1 and TRBJ1-1, with a weak D call TRBD1 (6 bases). V dropped 2 bases and J dropped 0 bases, with 17 bases sitting between them. This CDR3 has 17 amino acids. Germline V gene data show CDR1 as SGHRS and CDR2 as YFSETQ. The CDR3 loop reads CASSFGRGGRMNTEAFF. The CDR3 coding sequence is TGCGCCAGCAGCTTTGGCAGGGGAGGGCGAATGAACACTGAAGCTTTCTTT. The variable domain in full, completed from reference TRBV5-1 and TRBJ1-1, reads KAGVTQTPRYLIKTRGQQVTLSCSPISGHRSVSWYQQTPGQGLQFLFEYFSETQRNKGNFPGRFSGRQFSNSRSEMNVSTLELGDSALYLCASSFGRGGRMNTEAFFGQGTRLTVV.